Sequencing of this T cell receptor (beta chain) was carried out in a study of T cells in Graves' hyperthyroidism and ophthalmopathy. This clonotype was seen a handful of times. The CDR3 is made up of 13 amino acids. CDR1 and CDR2 from the germline V gene are LNHDA and SQIVND (reference sequence). Trimming removed 6 bases from V and 3 bases from J, with 10 bases in between. TCR beta CDR3 regions were amplified from RNA transcripts. Researchers ran a first-round RT-PCR on the TCR CDR3 using the HTBI primer set. MiXCR was run by TCRdb on the multiplex PCR reads, yielding one entry per CDR3 protein. The data hold around 440,000 distinct CDR3 sequences, with approximately 15% observed a single time.

The specimen sequenced was blood. The sequence was collected from a woman aged 18-35 years with Graves' hyperthyroidism. J is TRBJ2-3 and V is TRBV19; D gene unclear. The CDR3 here is CASRYVGTDTQYF. The CDR3, as DNA: TGTGCCAGTAGATATGTGGGGACAGATACGCAGTATTTT.